The 29 T cell receptor beta chains presented below share a single source sample, sequenced in a study of blood T cell repertoires in COVID-19. The table came from immunoSEQ multiplex PCR; TCRdb's copy has only in-frame clones and leaves some out. Of fewer than 250,000 clones in the sample, approximately 79% were seen once. Sequenced: peripheral blood. The receptors derive from a woman aged 45-65 years with acute or convalescent COVID-19.

This chain links TRBV2 with TRBJ2-3; 8 nucleotides line up with TRBD1. The CDR3 contains 15 residues. V was pared by 7 bases and J by 1 base, with 7 bases of the junction left unmatched. Looked up from germline, CDR1 is SNHLY and CDR2 is FYNNEI. In DNA, the CDR3 is TGTGCCAGCAAATTACAGGGGGTCGGCACAGATACGCAGTATTTT. Translated: CASKLQGVGTDTQYF.

The V call is TRBV2, the J call TRBJ1-2; D gene ambiguous. This CDR3 contains 11 residues. Germline V gene data show CDR1 as SNHLY and CDR2 as FYNNEI. Trimming took off 3 bases at V and 8 bases at J, with 7 bases between the two ends. The chain's CDR3 is CASSEGFGYTF. Here the CDR3 DNA reads TGTGCCAGCAGTGAGGGCTTCGGCTACACCTTC.

V and J are TRBV7-2 and TRBJ1-1; D perhaps matches TRBD1 (5 bases). CDR1 is SGHTA and CDR2 is FQGNSA in the germline V gene. Trimming removed 2 bases at V and 3 bases at J, with 7 bases between. The CDR3 length is 13 residues. CDR3 DNA: TGTGCCAGCAGCTTACAGGGTTACACTGAAGCTTTCTTT. This sequence encodes CASSLQGYTEAFF.

This chain joins TRBV2 and TRBJ1-6; no clear D gene. This CDR3 is built from 15 residues. Germline-derived CDR1 and CDR2 are SNHLY and FYNNEI. V lost 3 bases, J lost 5 bases, and 11 bases lay in between. The CDR3 DNA reads as TGTGCCAGCAGTGATCGCTCAGGCAATAATTCACCCCTCCACTTT. This gives the protein CASSDRSGNNSPLHF.

The V call is TRBV10-3, the J call TRBJ2-5; tentatively, D is TRBD1 (6 bases). CDR1 is ENHRY, CDR2 SYGVKD, per germline. Trimming shortened V by 6 bases and J by 0 bases, and 11 bases separated the two germline ends. This CDR3 contains 14 residues. This CDR3 reads CAISPQGDQETQYF. DNA for the CDR3: TGTGCCATCAGCCCACAGGGAGACCAAGAGACCCAGTACTTC.

The rearrangement links TRBV19 to TRBJ1-1; 8 positions agree with TRBD1. The length of the CDR3 is 13 residues. Germline V lookup: CDR1 LNHDA, CDR2 SQIVND (reference sequence). V dropped 5 bases and J dropped 10; count of bases not matched to a gene: 9. In DNA form, the CDR3 reads TGTGCCAGTAGTTCCGAAGGACAGGGTAGAGCTTTCTTT. This sequence encodes CASSSEGQGRAFF.

This chain links TRBV12-3 or TRBV12-4 with TRBJ1-2; D gene ambiguous. V dropped 1 base and J dropped 8 bases, with 11 bases sitting between them. CDR3 length: 13 amino acids. The CDR3 is CASSLERVGGYTF. CDR3 nucleotides: TGTGCCAGCAGTTTAGAGAGGGTGGGCGGCTACACCTTC.

V usage is TRBV19 and J usage is TRBJ1-3; a weak D match, TRBD1 (6 bases). The CDR3 runs 17 residues. Germline V gives CDR1 LNHDA, CDR2 SQIVND (reference sequence). Trimming took off 7 bases at V and 0 bases at J, with 19 bases between the two ends. The CDR3 sequence: CASTGQNRPISGNTIYF. The CDR3 DNA sequence: TGTGCCAGTACCGGACAGAATAGACCAATCTCTGGAAACACCATATATTTT.

The gene calls are TRBV27 and TRBJ1-2, with a weak D call TRBD1 (6 bases). The CDR3 sequence is 16 residues long. V lost 5 bases, J lost 4 bases, and 20 bases lay in between. The germline V gene has CDR1 MNHEY and CDR2 SMNVEV (reference sequence). The CDR3 DNA is TGTGCCAGCAGTAGGGGAATAGGGGGTGAAGGCTATGGCTACACCTTC. Translated: CASSRGIGGEGYGYTF.

This clone occurred many times. This chain uses TRBV5-1 with TRBJ2-2; 11 bases align to TRBD2. V shed 2 bases, J shed 5 bases, and the junction held 5 bases outside the gene matches. CDR1 is SGHRS, CDR2 YFSETQ, per germline. The CDR3 totals 16 residues. CDR3 DNA sequence: TGCGCCAGCAGCTTTACTAGCGGGAGCTCTACCGGGGAGCTGTTTTTT. It is translated as CASSFTSGSSTGELFF.

This sequence joins TRBV29-1 and TRBJ2-7; 13 bases map to TRBD2. The CDR3 loop spans 14 amino acids. The junction had 10 bases not matched to a gene; V was cut back by 7 bases and J by 7 bases. Germline V gene sequence: CDR1 SQVTM, CDR2 ANQGSEA. The CDR3 loop is CSAATSGRPGEQYF. DNA for the CDR3: TGCAGCGCCGCGACTAGCGGGAGGCCGGGGGAGCAGTACTTC.

The chain has TRBV6-5 and TRBJ1-6; 7 bases agree with TRBD1. The CDR3 loop spans 14 amino acids. Trimming removed 6 bases from V and 9 bases from J; junction bases left unmatched: 8. The germline V gene encodes CDR1 MNHEY and CDR2 SVGAGI. CDR3: CASSKTGAGSPLHF. The CDR3 region has the DNA TGTGCCAGCAGCAAAACAGGGGCGGGTTCACCCCTCCACTTT.

This clone has a single count. The V and J genes are TRBV24-1 and TRBJ1-3; D possibly corresponds to TRBD1 (6 bases). Per the germline V gene, CDR1 is KGHDR and CDR2 is SFDVKD. This CDR3 comprises 13 residues. With 11 bases removed from V and 0 bases from J, the gap between germline ends came to 10 bases. CDR3 protein: CAKGGYSGNTIYF. CDR3 nucleotide sequence: TGTGCCAAAGGGGGATACTCTGGAAACACCATATATTTT.

The V gene is TRBV5-1, the J gene TRBJ2-5; D unresolved. CDR3 size: 14 residues. The germline V gene encodes CDR1 SGHRS and CDR2 YFSETQ. Trimming left V 0 bases short and J 1 base short, with 7 bases between. This CDR3 reads CASSLGSSQETQYF. CDR3 bases: TGCGCCAGCAGCTTGGGGAGTTCCCAAGAGACCCAGTACTTC.

The V and J genes are TRBV14 and TRBJ1-2; 7 nucleotides line up with TRBD1. The CDR3 contains 16 residues. Germline CDR1 reads SGHDN; CDR2 reads FVKESK. V gave up 0 bases and J gave up 8 bases; unmatched junction bases: 12. DNA of the CDR3: TGTGCCAGCAGCCAAGAAATCGGGACAGTCGGTCCGGGCTACACCTTC. It translates to CASSQEIGTVGPGYTF.

V gene TRBV6-5 combines with J gene TRBJ1-5, with 7 bases that match TRBD1. J was trimmed by 2 bases and V by 8 bases; bases with no gene match: 9. Germline-derived CDR1 and CDR2 are MNHEY and SVGAGI. This CDR3 is 15 amino acids long. CDR3: CASDREVKGNQPQHF. The CDR3 nucleotides are TGTGCCAGCGACAGGGAGGTAAAGGGCAATCAGCCCCAGCATTTT.

This clone was counted once. The chain employs TRBV6-2 or TRBV6-3 and TRBJ2-7, with D unresolved. The CDR3 contains 11 residues. In germline, CDR1 is MNHEY, CDR2 SVGEGT. Trimming took 4 bases from V and 3 from J, leaving 4 bases between them. CDR3 in DNA: TGTGCCAGCAGTTCCTTCTACGAGCAGTACTTC. This encodes CASSSFYEQYF.

The DNA of the CDR3 is TGTGCCAGCACACAAAACTACGAGCAGTACTTC. It is translated as CASTQNYEQYF. This rearrangement joins TRBV2 to TRBJ2-7; D gene unclear. CDR1 and CDR2 from the germline V gene are SNHLY and FYNNEI. This CDR3 is 11 amino acids long. Trimming pared 7 bases from V and 3 bases from J, leaving 7 bases between.

The chain recombines TRBV28 with TRBJ2-7, with 8 bases matching TRBD2. Germline V CDR1 and CDR2: MDHEN, SYDVKM. Trimming removed 6 bases from V and 7 bases from J; junction bases left unmatched: 5. This CDR3 is 12 amino acids long. CDR3 in amino acids: CASRNSGKEQYF. The CDR3 nucleotides are TGTGCCAGCAGGAATAGCGGGAAGGAGCAGTACTTC. The whole variable domain, remainder taken from reference TRBV28 and TRBJ2-7, is DVKVTQSSRYLVKRTGEKVFLECVQDMDHENMFWYRQDPGLGLRLIYFSYDVKMKEKGDIPEGYSVSREKKERFSLILESASTNQTSMYLCASRNSGKEQYFGPGTRLTVT.

The sample holds one count of this clone. The chain joins TRBV30 to TRBJ2-1; TRBD1 aligns across 7 bases. V was pared by 1 base and J by 5 bases, with 11 bases of the junction left unmatched. Germline CDR1 reads GTSNPN; CDR2 reads SVGIG (reference sequence). This CDR3 has 16 residues. As DNA, the CDR3 is TGTGCCTGGAGTGATTCGGGACAGCTTCGAAACAATGAGCAGTTCTTC. Its protein product is CAWSDSGQLRNNEQFF.

The chain recombines TRBV5-1 with TRBJ2-3; D is unclear. The CDR3 totals 15 residues. Trimming stripped 0 bases from V and 0 bases from J, with 8 bases between. Germline V CDR1 and CDR2: SGHRS, YFSETQ. CDR3 DNA: TGCGCCAGCAGCTTGGAGCCGTATAGCACAGATACGCAGTATTTT. It translates to CASSLEPYSTDTQYF. The variable domain in full, with the rest retrieved from reference TRBV5-1 and TRBJ2-3, is KAGVTQTPRYLIKTRGQQVTLSCSPISGHRSVSWYQQTPGQGLQFLFEYFSETQRNKGNFPGRFSGRQFSNSRSEMNVSTLELGDSALYLCASSLEPYSTDTQYFGPGTRLTVL.

This CDR3 reads CASSSPGQGRTEAFF. As DNA, the CDR3 is TGTGCCAGCAGTTCCCCGGGACAGGGGAGGACTGAAGCTTTCTTT. The gene calls are TRBV25-1 and TRBJ1-1, with 10 bases that match TRBD1. The V and J ends lost 5 bases and 5 bases, in that order; junction bases with no gene match: 8. Germline CDR1 reads MGHDK; CDR2 reads SYGVNS. The CDR3 has 15 amino acids.

This chain connects TRBV10-3 to TRBJ2-7; 10 bases agree with TRBD2. The CDR3 is 13 amino acids. V gave up 8 bases and J gave up 6 bases; unmatched junction bases: 7. Germline V gene lookup returns CDR1 ENHRY and CDR2 SYGVKD. The CDR3 sequence is CAISKREGPEQYF. CDR3 DNA: TGTGCCATCTCGAAGCGGGAGGGCCCCGAGCAGTACTTC.

The rearrangement joins TRBV19 to TRBJ2-1, with TRBD2 identical over 9 bases. V shed 3 bases, J shed 7 bases, and the junction held 7 bases outside the gene matches. This CDR3 spans 15 amino acids. The germline gives CDR1 LNHDA, CDR2 SQIVND (reference sequence). This CDR3 is CASSISASGANEQFF. CDR3 nucleotide sequence: TGTGCCAGTAGTATTAGTGCTAGCGGGGCGAATGAGCAGTTCTTC.

This clone was observed a handful of times. This sample also contains other DNA sequences that code for the same CDR3. The chain links TRBV2 to TRBJ1-5, with D tentatively TRBD1 (6 bases). CDR1 and CDR2 (germline): SNHLY, FYNNEI. The CDR3 consists of 14 residues. V was pared by 4 bases and J by 2 bases, with 9 bases between. The chain's CDR3 is CASSVQGGNQPQHF. CDR3 bases: TGTGCCAGCAGTGTACAGGGAGGCAATCAGCCCCAGCATTTT.

This chain uses TRBV5-1 with TRBJ2-1; TRBD2 aligns across 7 bases. With 4 bases clipped from V and 7 bases from J, the junction kept 14 bases outside the gene matches. The CDR3 length is 16 residues. Germline loops: CDR1 SGHRS, CDR2 YFSETQ. The CDR3 region is CASSAESGLGGNEQFF. For the CDR3, the DNA is TGCGCCAGCAGCGCGGAATCGGGACTGGGGGGGAATGAGCAGTTCTTC.

The rearrangement links TRBV6-1 to TRBJ2-5; 7 nucleotides align to TRBD2. J lost 5 bases, V lost 3 bases, and 12 bases had no gene match. The CDR3 runs to 16 residues. CDR1 is MNHNS and CDR2 is SASEGT in the germline V gene. The DNA of the CDR3 is TGTGCCAGCAGTGATTGGGCCAGCGGGGTAAGGGAGACCCAGTACTTC. Translation: CASSDWASGVRETQYF.

This chain connects TRBV9 to TRBJ1-6; possible D gene TRBD1, 5 bases. V lost 0 bases to trimming and J lost 7 bases, with 11 bases between them. The germline V gene has CDR1 SGDLS and CDR2 YYNGEE. The CDR3 has 15 amino acids. CDR3 loop: CASSVVDSLNSPLHF. Here the CDR3 DNA reads TGTGCCAGCAGCGTAGTTGACAGCCTAAATTCACCCCTCCACTTT.

This clone has just one count. The chain is built from TRBV19 and TRBJ1-6; D uncertain. V was shortened by 5 bases and J by 9 bases, with 14 bases between the two germline ends. Germline V gene lookup returns CDR1 LNHDA and CDR2 SQIVND (reference sequence). This CDR3 has 14 residues. CDR3 sequence: CASSFEGIVSPLHF. Here the CDR3 DNA reads TGTGCCAGTAGTTTTGAGGGAATTGTTTCACCCCTCCACTTT.